The clone carrying this TCR beta chain showed up just a few times. CDR3 size: 15 residues. Unmatched junction bases numbered 4, after V lost 5 bases and J lost 2 bases. Germline V gives CDR1 MNHEY, CDR2 SVGEGT. The sample originates from a study of T cells in Graves' hyperthyroidism and ophthalmopathy. Using RNA transcripts as the source, TCR beta CDR3 regions were amplified. TCR CDR3 underwent first-round RT-PCR with the HTBI primer set. A single record per CDR3 protein comes from TCRdb applying MiXCR to the multiplex PCR reads. The sample has hundreds of thousands of distinct CDR3 sequences, roughly 14% seen once.

The rearrangement joins TRBV6-2 or TRBV6-3 to TRBJ2-4; 9 bases are a match to TRBD2. The TCR was taken from a woman younger than 30 with Graves' hyperthyroidism that later progressed to Graves' ophthalmopathy. The sample taken for sequencing was blood. The CDR3 nucleotides are TGTGCCAGCAGTGCAACTAGCGGGTCCAAAAACATTCAGTACTTC. Residues: CASSATSGSKNIQYF.